The source of this T cell receptor (beta chain) is a study of blood T cell repertoires in COVID-19. The wider study: Samples of COVID-19 (acute and convalescent) were obtained from the United States, Italy and Spain. The analysed material was cDNA or gDNA that came from T cells, B-cell-depleted T cells, or PBMCs.

The CDR3 is 14 residues long. CDR1 and CDR2 from the germline V gene are SGHDT and YYEEEE. After removal of 0 bases from V and 7 bases from J, the junction contained 3 bases not matched to a gene. In the authors' methods: Reference gene primer amplification gave estimated nucleated cell counts. The repertoire was sequenced with immunoSEQ multiplex PCR; TCRdb's copy has only in-frame clones and lacks some. The D gene and trimming were derived from the DNA, and the V and J assignments and clone size from that table. The repertoire holds 310,000 or so clones, with approximately 87% as singletons. The sequenced sample consisted of peripheral blood. The receptor's source is a woman aged 50 to 65 with active or convalescent COVID-19. V and J are TRBV5-6 and TRBJ2-1, with 8 bases identical to TRBD2. The CDR3 reads CASSLAAGVNEQFF. In DNA, the CDR3 is TGTGCCAGCAGCTTGGCAGCGGGGGTGAATGAGCAGTTCTTC.